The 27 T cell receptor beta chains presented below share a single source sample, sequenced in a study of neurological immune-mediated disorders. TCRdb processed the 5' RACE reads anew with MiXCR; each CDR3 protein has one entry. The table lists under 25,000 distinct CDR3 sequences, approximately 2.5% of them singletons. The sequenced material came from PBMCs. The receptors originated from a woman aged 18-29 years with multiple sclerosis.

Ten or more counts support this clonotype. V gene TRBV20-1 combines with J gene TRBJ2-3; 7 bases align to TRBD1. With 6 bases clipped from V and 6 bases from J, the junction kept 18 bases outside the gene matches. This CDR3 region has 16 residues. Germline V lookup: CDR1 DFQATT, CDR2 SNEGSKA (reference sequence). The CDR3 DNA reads TGCAGTGCCGCGTCGGCCGAGACAGGGCTCACGGATACGCAGTATTTT. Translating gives CSAASAETGLTDTQYF.

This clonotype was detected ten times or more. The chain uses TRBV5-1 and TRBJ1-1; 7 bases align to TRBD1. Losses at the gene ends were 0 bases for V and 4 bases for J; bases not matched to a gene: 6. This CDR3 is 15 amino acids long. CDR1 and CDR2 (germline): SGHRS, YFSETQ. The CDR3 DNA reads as TGCGCCAGCAGCTTGGACAGGGGAATGGGCACTGAAGCTTTCTTT. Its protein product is CASSLDRGMGTEAFF.

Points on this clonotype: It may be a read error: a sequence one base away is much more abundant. The chain's CDR3 is CACSLGENTEAFF. The CDR3 bases are TGTGCTTGCAGCTTAGGGGAGAACACTGAAGCTTTCTTT. The chain is built from TRBV7-7 and TRBJ1-1, with TRBD1 as a possible D gene (5 bases). The CDR3 loop spans 13 amino acids. Germline-derived CDR1 and CDR2 are SSHAT and FNYEAQ (reference sequence).

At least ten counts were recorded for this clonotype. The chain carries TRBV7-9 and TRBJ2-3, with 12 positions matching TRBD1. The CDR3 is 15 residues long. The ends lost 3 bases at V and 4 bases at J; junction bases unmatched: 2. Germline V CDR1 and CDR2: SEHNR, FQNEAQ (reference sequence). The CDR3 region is CASSFGTGGPDTQYF. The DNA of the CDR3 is TGTGCCAGCAGCTTCGGGACAGGGGGCCCAGATACGCAGTATTTT.

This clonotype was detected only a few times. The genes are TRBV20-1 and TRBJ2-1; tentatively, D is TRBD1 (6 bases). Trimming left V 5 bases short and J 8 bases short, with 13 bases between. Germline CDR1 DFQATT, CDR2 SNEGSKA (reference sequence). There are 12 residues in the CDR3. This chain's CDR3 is CSAGERGYEQFF. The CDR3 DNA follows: TGCAGTGCTGGGGAAAGGGGGTATGAGCAGTTCTTC.

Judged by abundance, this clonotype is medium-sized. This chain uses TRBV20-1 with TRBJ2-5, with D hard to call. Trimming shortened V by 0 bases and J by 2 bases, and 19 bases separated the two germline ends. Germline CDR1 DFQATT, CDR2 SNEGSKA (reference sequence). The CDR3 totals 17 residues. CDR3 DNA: TGCAGTGCTAGAGATTTGGAGACCAGCAGCTTTCAAGAGACCCAGTACTTC. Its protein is CSARDLETSSFQETQYF.

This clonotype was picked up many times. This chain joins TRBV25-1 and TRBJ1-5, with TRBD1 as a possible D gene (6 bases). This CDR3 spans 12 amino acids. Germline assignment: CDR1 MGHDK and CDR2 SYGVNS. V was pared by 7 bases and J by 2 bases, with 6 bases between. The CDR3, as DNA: TGTGCCAGCAAGGGGGGCAATCAGCCCCAGCATTTT. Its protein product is CASKGGNQPQHF.

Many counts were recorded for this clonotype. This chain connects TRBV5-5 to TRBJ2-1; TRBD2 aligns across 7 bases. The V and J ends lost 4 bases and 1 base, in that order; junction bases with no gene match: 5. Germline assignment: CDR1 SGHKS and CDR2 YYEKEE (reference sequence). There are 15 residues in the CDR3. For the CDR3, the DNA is TGTGCCAGCAGCCTGGGCGGGGGATCCTACAATGAGCAGTTCTTC. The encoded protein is CASSLGGGSYNEQFF.

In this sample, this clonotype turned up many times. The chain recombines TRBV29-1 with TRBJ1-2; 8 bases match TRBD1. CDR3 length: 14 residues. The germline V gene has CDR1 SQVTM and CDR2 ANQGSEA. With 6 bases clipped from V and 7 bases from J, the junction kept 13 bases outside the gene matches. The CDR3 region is CSVSGGQGAGGYTF. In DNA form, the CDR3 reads TGCAGCGTGTCCGGAGGGCAGGGGGCAGGTGGCTACACCTTC. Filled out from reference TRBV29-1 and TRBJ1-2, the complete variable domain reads SAVISQKPSRDICQRGTSLTIQCQVDSQVTMMFWYRQQPGQSLTLIATANQGSEATYESGFVIDKFPISRPNLTFSTLTVSNMSPEDSSIYLCSVSGGQGAGGYTFGSGTRLTVV.

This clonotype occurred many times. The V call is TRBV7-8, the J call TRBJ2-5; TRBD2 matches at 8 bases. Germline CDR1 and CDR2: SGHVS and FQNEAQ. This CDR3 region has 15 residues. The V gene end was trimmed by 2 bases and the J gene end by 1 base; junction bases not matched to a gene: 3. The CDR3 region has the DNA TGTGCCAGCAGCTTATCTGCGGGGGGCCAAGAGACCCAGTACTTC. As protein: CASSLSAGGQETQYF.

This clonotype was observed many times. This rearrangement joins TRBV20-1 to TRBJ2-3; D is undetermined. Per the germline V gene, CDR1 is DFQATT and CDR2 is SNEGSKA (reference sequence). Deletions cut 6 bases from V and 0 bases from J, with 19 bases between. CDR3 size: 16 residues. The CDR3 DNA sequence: TGCAGTGCCCAACTGAACGCCGCGACAAGCACAGATACGCAGTATTTT. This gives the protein CSAQLNAATSTDTQYF.

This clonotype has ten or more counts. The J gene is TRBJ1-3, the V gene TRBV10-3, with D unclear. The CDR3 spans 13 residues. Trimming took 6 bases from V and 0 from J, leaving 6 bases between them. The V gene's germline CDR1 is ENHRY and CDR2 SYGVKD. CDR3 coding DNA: TGTGCCATCAGACGAGCCTCTGGAAACACCATATATTTT. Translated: CAIRRASGNTIYF.

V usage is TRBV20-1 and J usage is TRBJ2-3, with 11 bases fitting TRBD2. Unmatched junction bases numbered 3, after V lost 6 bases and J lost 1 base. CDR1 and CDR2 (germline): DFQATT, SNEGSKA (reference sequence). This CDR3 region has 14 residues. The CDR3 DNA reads TGCAGTGCGCTGACTAGCGGGGGCACAGATACGCAGTATTTT. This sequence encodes CSALTSGGTDTQYF.

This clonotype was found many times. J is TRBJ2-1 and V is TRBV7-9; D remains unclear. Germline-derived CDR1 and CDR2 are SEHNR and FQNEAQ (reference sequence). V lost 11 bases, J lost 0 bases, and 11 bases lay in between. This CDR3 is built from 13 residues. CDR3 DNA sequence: TGTGCCTCCGATGGGGTCTCCTACAATGAGCAGTTCTTC. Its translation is CASDGVSYNEQFF.

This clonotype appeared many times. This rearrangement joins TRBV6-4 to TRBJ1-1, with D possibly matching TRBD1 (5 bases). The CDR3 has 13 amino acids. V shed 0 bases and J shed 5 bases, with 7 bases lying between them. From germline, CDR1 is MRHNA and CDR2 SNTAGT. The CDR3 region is CASSDSGGTEAFF. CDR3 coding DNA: TGTGCCAGCAGTGACTCGGGGGGAACTGAAGCTTTCTTT.

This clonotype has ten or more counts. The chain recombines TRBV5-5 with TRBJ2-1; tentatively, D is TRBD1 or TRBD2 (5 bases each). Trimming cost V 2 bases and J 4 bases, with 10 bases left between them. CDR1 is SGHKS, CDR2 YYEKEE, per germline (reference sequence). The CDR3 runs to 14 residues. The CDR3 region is CASSFGTQYNEQFF. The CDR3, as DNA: TGTGCCAGCAGCTTCGGGACGCAATACAATGAGCAGTTCTTC.

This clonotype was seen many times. In nucleotides, the CDR3 is TGCGCCAGCAGCTTGGTGGGCAGGGACGAAGAGACCCAGTACTTC. It yields the protein CASSLVGRDEETQYF. The gene calls are TRBV5-1 and TRBJ2-5; D tentatively reads TRBD1 or TRBD2 (5 bases each). The CDR3 contains 15 residues. Germline lookup yields CDR1 SGHRS and CDR2 YFSETQ. V lost 0 bases, J lost 3 bases, and 12 bases lay in between.

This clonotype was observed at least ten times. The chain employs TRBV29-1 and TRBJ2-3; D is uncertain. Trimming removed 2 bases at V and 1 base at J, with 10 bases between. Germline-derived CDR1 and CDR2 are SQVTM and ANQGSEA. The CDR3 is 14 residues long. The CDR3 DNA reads TGCAGCGTTGAATTCGCCGGTCGCACAGATACGCAGTATTTT. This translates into CSVEFAGRTDTQYF.

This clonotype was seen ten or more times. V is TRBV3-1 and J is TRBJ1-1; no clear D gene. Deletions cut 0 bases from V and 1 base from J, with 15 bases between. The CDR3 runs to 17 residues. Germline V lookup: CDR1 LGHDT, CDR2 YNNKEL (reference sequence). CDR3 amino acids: CASSQETQWKGNTEAFF. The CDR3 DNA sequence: TGTGCCAGCAGCCAAGAAACGCAGTGGAAGGGGAACACTGAAGCTTTCTTT. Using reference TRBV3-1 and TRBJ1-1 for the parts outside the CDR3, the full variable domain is DTAVSQTPKYLVTQMGNDKSIKCEQNLGHDTMYWYKQDSKKFLKIMFSYNNKELIINETVPNRFSPKSPDKAHLNLHINSLELGDSAVYFCASSQETQWKGNTEAFFGQGTRLTVV.

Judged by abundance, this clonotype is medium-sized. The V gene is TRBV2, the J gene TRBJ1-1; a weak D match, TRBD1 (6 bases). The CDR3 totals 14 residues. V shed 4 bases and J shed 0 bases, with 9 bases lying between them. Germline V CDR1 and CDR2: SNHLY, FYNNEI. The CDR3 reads CASSGQVVNTEAFF. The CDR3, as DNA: TGTGCCAGCAGTGGACAGGTGGTGAACACTGAAGCTTTCTTT.

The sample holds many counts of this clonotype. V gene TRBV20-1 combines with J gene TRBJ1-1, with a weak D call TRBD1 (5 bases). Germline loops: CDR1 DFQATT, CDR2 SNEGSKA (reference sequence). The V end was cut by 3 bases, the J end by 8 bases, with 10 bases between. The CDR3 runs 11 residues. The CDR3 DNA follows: TGCAGTGCTAGCTTGGGACGGGAAGCTTTCTTT. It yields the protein CSASLGREAFF.

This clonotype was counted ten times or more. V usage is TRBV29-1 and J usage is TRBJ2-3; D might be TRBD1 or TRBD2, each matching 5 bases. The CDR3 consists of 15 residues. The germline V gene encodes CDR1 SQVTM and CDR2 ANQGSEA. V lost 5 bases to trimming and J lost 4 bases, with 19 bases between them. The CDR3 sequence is CSVTPYEGIADTQYF. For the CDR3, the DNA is TGCAGCGTTACACCGTACGAGGGGATTGCAGATACGCAGTATTTT.

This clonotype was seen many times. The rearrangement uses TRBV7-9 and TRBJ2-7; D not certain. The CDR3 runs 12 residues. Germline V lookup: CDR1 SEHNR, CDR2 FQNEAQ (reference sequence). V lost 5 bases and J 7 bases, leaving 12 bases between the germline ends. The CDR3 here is CASSPLDGEQYF. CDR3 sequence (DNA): TGTGCCAGCAGCCCCCTCGACGGAGAGCAGTACTTC.

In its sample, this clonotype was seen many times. CDR3 DNA sequence: TGCAGTGCTATCAATCCCCTACCGGGACTAACGAATGAGCAGTTCTTC. Translation: CSAINPLPGLTNEQFF. The V call is TRBV20-1, the J call TRBJ2-1; 7 bases align to TRBD2. Germline assignment: CDR1 DFQATT and CDR2 SNEGSKA (reference sequence). V was pared by 4 bases and J by 7 bases, with 16 bases of the junction left unmatched. This CDR3 has 16 residues.

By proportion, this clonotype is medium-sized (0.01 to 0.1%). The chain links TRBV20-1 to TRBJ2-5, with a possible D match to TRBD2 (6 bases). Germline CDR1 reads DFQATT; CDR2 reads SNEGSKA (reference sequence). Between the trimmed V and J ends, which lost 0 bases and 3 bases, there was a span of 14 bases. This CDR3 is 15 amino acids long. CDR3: CSARDQAGLKETQYF. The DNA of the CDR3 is TGCAGTGCTAGAGATCAGGCGGGGCTTAAAGAGACCCAGTACTTC.

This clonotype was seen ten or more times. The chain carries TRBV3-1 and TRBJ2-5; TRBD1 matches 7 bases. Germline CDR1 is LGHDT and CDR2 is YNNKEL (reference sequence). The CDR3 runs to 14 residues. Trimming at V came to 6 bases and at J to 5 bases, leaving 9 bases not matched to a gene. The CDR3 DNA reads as TGTGCCAGCAGTAGACAGGGAAACAGCGAGACCCAGTACTTC. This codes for CASSRQGNSETQYF.

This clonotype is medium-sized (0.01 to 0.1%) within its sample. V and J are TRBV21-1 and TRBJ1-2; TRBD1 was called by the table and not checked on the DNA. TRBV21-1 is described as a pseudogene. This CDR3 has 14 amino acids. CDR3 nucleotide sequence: TGTGCCAGCAGCACGAAAGGGGACCGCTATGGCTACACCTTC. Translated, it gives CASSTKGDRYGYTF.